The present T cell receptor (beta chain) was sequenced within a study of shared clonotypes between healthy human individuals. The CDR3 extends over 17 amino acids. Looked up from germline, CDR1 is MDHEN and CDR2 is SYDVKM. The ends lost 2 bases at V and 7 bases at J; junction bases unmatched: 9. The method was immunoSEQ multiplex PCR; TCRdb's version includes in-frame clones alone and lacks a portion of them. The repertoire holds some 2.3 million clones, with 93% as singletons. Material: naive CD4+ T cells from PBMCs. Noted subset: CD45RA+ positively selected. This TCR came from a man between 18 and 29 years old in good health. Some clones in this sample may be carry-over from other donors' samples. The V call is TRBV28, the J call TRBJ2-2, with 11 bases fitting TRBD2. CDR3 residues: CASSLPYTSGRVGELFF. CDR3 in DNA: TGTGCCAGCAGTTTACCCTATACTAGCGGGAGAGTCGGGGAGCTGTTTTTT.